A single sample is the source of the 22 T cell receptor beta chains below, sequenced in a study of T cells in Graves' hyperthyroidism and ophthalmopathy. Amplification targeted TCR beta CDR3 regions from RNA transcripts. The primer set for the first-round RT-PCR of the TCR CDR3 was HTBI. Using its own MiXCR run on the multiplex PCR reads, TCRdb lists one record per CDR3 protein. The repertoire holds approximately 49,000 distinct CDR3 sequences, with 45% to 65% as singletons. Sequencing used peripheral blood or thyroid tissue (not recorded which). The receptors originated from a man aged 18 to 35 with Graves' hyperthyroidism.

This clonotype showed up many times. The rearrangement joins TRBV10-3 to TRBJ1-2; D might be TRBD1 (5 bases). The V end lost 6 bases, the J end lost 8 bases, and 19 bases lay between the germline ends. This CDR3 comprises 14 residues. CDR1 is ENHRY and CDR2 is SYGVKD in the germline V gene. This CDR3 is CAIRGWQGGSGYTF. The CDR3 nucleotides are TGTGCCATCAGGGGTTGGCAGGGTGGAAGCGGCTACACCTTC.

Concerning this clonotype itself: Lacking the conserved final phenylalanine or tryptophan, this CDR3 likely reflects a read error. The CDR3 DNA is TGTGCCAACAGTTTCGAGTTTGTGGGCTACACCTCC. This translates into CANSFEFVGYTS. The rearrangement uses TRBV12-3 or TRBV12-4 and TRBJ1-2; D is uncertain. The CDR3 spans 12 residues.

V gene TRBV5-1 combines with J gene TRBJ2-7, with no clear D. Germline values: CDR1 SGHRS, CDR2 YFSETQ. The CDR3 spans 13 residues. V was shortened by 2 bases and J by 2 bases, with 8 bases between the two germline ends. The DNA for the CDR3 is TGCGCCAGCAGCTTAGTCCCACCCTACGAGCAGTACTTC. This translates into CASSLVPPYEQYF.

CDR3 sequence (DNA): TGTGCCAGCAGCTTAGCGGGGATCGGCGGCTACACCTTC. Translated: CASSLAGIGGYTF. The chain recombines TRBV7-8 with TRBJ1-2, with D unclear. CDR3 size: 13 residues. V lost 0 bases and J lost 8, with 10 bases in between. Germline CDR1 SGHVS, CDR2 FQNEAQ.

A word on this clonotype: A read error may account for a junction end that differs from germline. The rearrangement links TRBV29-1 to TRBJ2-3; TRBD2 agrees at 9 bases. The CDR3 is 14 residues long. CDR1 and CDR2 from the germline V gene are SQVTM and ANQGSEA. The CDR3 sequence is CSASTSGFMDTQCF. The CDR3 DNA reads TGCAGCGCTTCGACTAGCGGATTTATGGATACGCAGTGCTTT.

V gene TRBV20-1 combines with J gene TRBJ2-7; the match to TRBD2 covers 11 bases. Germline lookup yields CDR1 DFQATT and CDR2 SNEGSKA (reference sequence). V gave up 5 bases and J gave up 5 bases; unmatched junction bases: 17. The CDR3 loop spans 17 amino acids. The CDR3 here is CSALSYSGRADINEQYF. The CDR3 region has the DNA TGCAGTGCTCTAAGCTATAGCGGGAGGGCCGATATAAACGAGCAGTACTTC.

In this sample, this clonotype turned up many times. The CDR3 DNA reads TGTGCCAGCAGCTTAGTTGGGACTAGCGGCTACGAGCAGTACTTC. It yields the protein CASSLVGTSGYEQYF. The chain joins TRBV7-8 to TRBJ2-7; 11 bases are shared with TRBD2. CDR1 SGHVS and CDR2 FQNEAQ come from the germline V gene. Trimming removed 1 base from V and 3 bases from J; junction bases left unmatched: 2. The CDR3 contains 15 residues.

This clonotype was recorded at least ten times. This chain joins TRBV4-3 and TRBJ2-7, with a weak D call TRBD1 (5 bases). The CDR3 loop spans 14 amino acids. Germline assignment: CDR1 LGHNA and CDR2 YSLEER. Trimming removed 5 bases at V and 6 bases at J, with 17 bases between. CDR3 protein: CASSFLKGSGEQYF. DNA for the CDR3: TGCGCCAGCAGCTTTTTAAAGGGGTCGGGCGAGCAGTACTTC.

This chain connects TRBV5-1 to TRBJ1-2; maybe TRBD1 (6 bases). This CDR3 has 15 amino acids. Germline CDR1 reads SGHRS; CDR2 reads YFSETQ. V was clipped by 0 bases and J by 0 bases, with 9 bases between them. This chain's CDR3 is CASSLGGAPNYGYTF. The CDR3 DNA reads TGCGCCAGCAGCTTGGGGGGGGCTCCTAACTATGGCTACACCTTC.

This sequence joins TRBV7-6 and TRBJ1-6; D is perhaps TRBD1 (5 bases). V lost 1 base and J 4 bases, leaving 17 bases between the germline ends. Germline V lookup: CDR1 SGHVS, CDR2 FNYEAQ. The CDR3 totals 18 residues. CDR3 region: CASSLEPVGTAYNSPLHF. In DNA, the CDR3 is TGTGCCAGCAGCTTAGAGCCAGTGGGGACGGCGTATAATTCACCCCTCCACTTT.

This clonotype is classed as medium-sized. The rearrangement joins TRBV7-8 to TRBJ1-1; D not resolved. Germline values: CDR1 SGHVS, CDR2 FQNEAQ. Trimming removed 1 base at V and 3 bases at J, with 6 bases between. The CDR3 consists of 13 residues. The CDR3 reads CASSLGLDTEAFF. In DNA form, the CDR3 reads TGTGCCAGCAGCTTAGGTCTGGACACTGAAGCTTTCTTT.

The rearrangement uses TRBV2 and TRBJ2-7; TRBD1 might be the D (5 bases). CDR1 and CDR2 from the germline V gene are SNHLY and FYNNEI. The CDR3 consists of 15 residues. V gave up 5 bases and J gave up 0 bases, with 14 bases separating them. The CDR3: CASSPDRNYSYEQYF. In DNA form, the CDR3 reads TGTGCCAGCAGTCCTGACAGAAACTACTCCTACGAGCAGTACTTC.

V is TRBV7-9 and J is TRBJ2-7, with 7 nucleotides matching TRBD1. The V gene's germline CDR1 is SEHNR and CDR2 FQNEAQ (reference sequence). V was clipped by 6 bases and J by 1 base; unmatched bases: 3. The CDR3 has 13 residues. CDR3 sequence (DNA): TGTGCCAGCAGTCAGGGACAGTCCTACGAGCAGTACTTC. This translates into CASSQGQSYEQYF.

This clonotype is medium-sized by share. The chain is built from TRBV7-2 and TRBJ2-7; D not resolved. This CDR3 has 14 residues. Germline CDR1 is SGHTA and CDR2 is FQGNSA. V was pared by 3 bases and J by 0 bases, with 9 bases between. CDR3 nucleotides: TGTGCCAGCAGCTTCGGCAGATCCTCCTACGAGCAGTACTTC. The encoded protein is CASSFGRSSYEQYF.

This chain uses TRBV29-1 with TRBJ2-6, with TRBD2 matching 8 bases. The length of the CDR3 is 16 residues. Germline values: CDR1 SQVTM, CDR2 ANQGSEA. With V trimmed by 4 bases and J by 3 bases, 8 bases remained unmatched. The CDR3 DNA reads TGCAGCGTTGTTTCGCGGGAGGACGGTGGGGCCAACGTCCTGACTTTC. Its translation is CSVVSREDGGANVLTF.

A single count supports this clonotype. The V gene is TRBV19, the J gene TRBJ2-7; 10 bases line up with TRBD1. After removal of 6 bases from V and 9 bases from J, the junction contained 8 bases not matched to a gene. CDR1 LNHDA and CDR2 SQIVND come from the germline V gene (reference sequence). CDR3 size: 13 residues. In DNA, the CDR3 is TGTGCCAGTAGAACCGGGACAGGGGATCGGCAGTACTTC. This encodes CASRTGTGDRQYF. The whole variable domain, filled in from reference TRBV19 and TRBJ2-7, reads DGGITQSPKYLFRKEGQNVTLSCEQNLNHDAMYWYRQDPGQGLRLIYYSQIVNDFQKGDIAEGYSVSREKKESFPLTVTSAQKNPTAFYLCASRTGTGDRQYFGPGTRLTVT.

In its sample, this clonotype was seen once. The chain joins TRBV7-2 to TRBJ2-5, with TRBD1 matching 11 bases. Trimming cost V 6 bases and J 3 bases; bases outside gene matches: 9. The germline gives CDR1 SGHTA, CDR2 FQGNSA. This CDR3 has 16 residues. The CDR3 loop is CASRWDRGRAEETQYF. DNA for the CDR3: TGTGCCAGCAGATGGGACAGGGGGAGGGCGGAAGAGACCCAGTACTTC.

This chain uses TRBV7-9 with TRBJ2-5; D call uncertain. Germline V gene lookup returns CDR1 SEHNR and CDR2 FQNEAQ (reference sequence). V was cut by 2 bases and J by 5 bases, with 3 bases left in between. The CDR3 loop spans 11 amino acids. The CDR3 sequence is CASSLSETQYF. In nucleotides, the CDR3 is TGTGCCAGCAGCTTAAGTGAGACCCAGTACTTC.

This chain connects TRBV7-2 to TRBJ1-1; D is unresolved. Germline V gives CDR1 SGHTA, CDR2 FQGNSA. The CDR3 is 13 residues long. The V gene lost 5 bases and the J gene lost 7 bases, with 14 bases spanning the gap. The CDR3 here is CASSTRMGGEAFF. The CDR3 nucleotides are TGTGCCAGCAGCACTCGGATGGGCGGTGAAGCTTTCTTT. Using reference TRBV7-2 and TRBJ1-1 for the parts outside the CDR3, the full variable domain is GAGVSQSPSNKVTEKGKDVELRCDPISGHTALYWYRQSLGQGLEFLIYFQGNSAPDKSGLPSDRFSAERTGGSVSTLTIQRTQQEDSAVYLCASSTRMGGEAFFGQGTRLTVV.

The chain links TRBV20-1 to TRBJ1-6, with 9 positions matching TRBD1. CDR3 size: 13 residues. The junction had 1 base not matched to a gene; V was cut back by 0 bases and J by 10 bases. Germline V gene data show CDR1 as DFQATT and CDR2 as SNEGSKA (reference sequence). Here the CDR3 reads CSARETGGSPLHF. As DNA, the CDR3 is TGCAGTGCTAGAGAGACAGGGGGATCACCCCTCCACTTT.

This sequence joins TRBV29-1 and TRBJ2-7; 13 nucleotides match TRBD2. Looked up from germline, CDR1 is SQVTM and CDR2 is ANQGSEA. The CDR3 totals 16 residues. After removal of 6 bases from V and 7 bases from J, the junction contained 15 bases not matched to a gene. The CDR3 here is CSVRPGTSGIGEEQYF. CDR3 coding DNA: TGCAGCGTGAGGCCCGGGACTAGCGGGATCGGAGAGGAGCAGTACTTC.

This sequence joins TRBV7-3 and TRBJ2-2, with TRBD1 as a possible D gene (6 bases). The CDR3 consists of 11 residues. Trimming shortened V by 6 bases and J by 13 bases, and 12 bases separated the two germline ends. Germline V gives CDR1 SGHTA, CDR2 FQGTGA. This chain's CDR3 is CASSLIQGLFF. CDR3 coding DNA: TGTGCCAGCAGTCTAATACAGGGGCTGTTTTTT.